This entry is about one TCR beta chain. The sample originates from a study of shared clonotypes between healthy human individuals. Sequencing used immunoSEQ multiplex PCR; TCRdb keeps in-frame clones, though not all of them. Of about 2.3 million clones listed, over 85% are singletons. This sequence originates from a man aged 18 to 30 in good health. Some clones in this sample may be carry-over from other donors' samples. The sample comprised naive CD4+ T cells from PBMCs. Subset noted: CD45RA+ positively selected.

Here the CDR3 reads CASSPRDRGFSGSGNTIYF. CDR3 nucleotides: TGTGCCAGCAGCCCCAGGGACAGGGGGTTTTCTGGCTCTGGAAACACCATATATTTT. V gene TRBV9 combines with J gene TRBJ1-3; TRBD1 matches at 11 bases. Germline values: CDR1 SGDLS, CDR2 YYNGEE. With V trimmed by 4 bases and J by 0 bases, 12 bases remained unmatched. This CDR3 has 19 amino acids. Variable domain in full (rest from reference TRBV9 and TRBJ1-3): DSGVTQTPKHLITATGQRVTLRCSPRSGDLSVYWYQQSLDQGLQFLIQYYNGEERAKGNILERFSAQQFPDLHSELNLSSLELGDSALYFCASSPRDRGFSGSGNTIYFGEGSWLTVV.